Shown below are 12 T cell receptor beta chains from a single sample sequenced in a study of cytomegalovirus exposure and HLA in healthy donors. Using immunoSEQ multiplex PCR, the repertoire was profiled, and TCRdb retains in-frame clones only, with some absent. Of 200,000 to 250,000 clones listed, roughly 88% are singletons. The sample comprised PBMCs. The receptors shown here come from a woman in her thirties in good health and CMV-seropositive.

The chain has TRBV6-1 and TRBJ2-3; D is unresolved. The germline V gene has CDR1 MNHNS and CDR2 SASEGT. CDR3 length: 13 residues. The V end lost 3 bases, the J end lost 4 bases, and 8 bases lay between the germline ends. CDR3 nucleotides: TGTGCCAGCAGTGACCCGGGTCCAGATACGCAGTATTTT. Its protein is CASSDPGPDTQYF.

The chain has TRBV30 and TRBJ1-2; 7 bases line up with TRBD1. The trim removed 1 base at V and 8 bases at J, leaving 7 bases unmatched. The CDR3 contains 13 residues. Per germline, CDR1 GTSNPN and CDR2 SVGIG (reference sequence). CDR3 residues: CAWSELRTGGYTF. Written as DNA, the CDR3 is TGTGCCTGGAGTGAGTTGAGGACAGGAGGCTACACCTTC.

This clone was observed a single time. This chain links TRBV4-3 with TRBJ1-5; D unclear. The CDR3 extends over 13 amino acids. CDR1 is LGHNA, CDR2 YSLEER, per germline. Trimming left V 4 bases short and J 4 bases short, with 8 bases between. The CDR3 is CASSLRLNQPQHF. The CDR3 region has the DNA TGCGCCAGCAGCCTGCGACTGAATCAGCCCCAGCATTTT.

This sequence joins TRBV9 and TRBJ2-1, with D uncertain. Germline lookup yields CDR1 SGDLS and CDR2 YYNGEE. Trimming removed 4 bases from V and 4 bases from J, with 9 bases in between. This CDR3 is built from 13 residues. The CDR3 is CASSRLGYNEQFF. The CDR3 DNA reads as TGTGCCAGCAGCCGTCTCGGATACAATGAGCAGTTCTTC. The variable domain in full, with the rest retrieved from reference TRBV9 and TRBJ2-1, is DSGVTQTPKHLITATGQRVTLRCSPRSGDLSVYWYQQSLDQGLQFLIQYYNGEERAKGNILERFSAQQFPDLHSELNLSSLELGDSALYFCASSRLGYNEQFFGPGTRLTVL.

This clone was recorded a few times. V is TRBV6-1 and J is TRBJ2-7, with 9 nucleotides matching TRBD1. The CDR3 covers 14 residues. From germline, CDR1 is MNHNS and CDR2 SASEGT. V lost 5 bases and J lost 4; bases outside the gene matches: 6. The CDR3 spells CASSLDRGSYEQYF. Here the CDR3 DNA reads TGTGCCAGCAGTTTAGACAGGGGGTCGTACGAGCAGTACTTC.

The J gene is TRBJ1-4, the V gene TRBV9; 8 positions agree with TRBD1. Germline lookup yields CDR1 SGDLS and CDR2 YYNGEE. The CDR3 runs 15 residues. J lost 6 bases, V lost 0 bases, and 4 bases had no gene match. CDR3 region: CASSVGDRGDEKLFF. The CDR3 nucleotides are TGTGCCAGCAGCGTAGGCGACAGGGGAGATGAAAAACTGTTTTTT.

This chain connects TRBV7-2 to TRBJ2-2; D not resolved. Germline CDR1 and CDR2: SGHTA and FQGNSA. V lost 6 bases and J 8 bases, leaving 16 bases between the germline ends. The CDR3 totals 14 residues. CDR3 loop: CASRLKIGLGELFF. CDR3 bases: TGTGCCAGCAGATTAAAAATCGGGCTTGGGGAGCTGTTTTTT.

The CDR3 DNA follows: TGTGCCAGCAGTGAGGAAGTCTGGAAACTAGCTTTCTACGAGCAGTACTTC. Translating gives CASSEEVWKLAFYEQYF. This chain uses TRBV6-1 with TRBJ2-7, with D possibly being TRBD2 (6 bases). CDR1 is MNHNS, CDR2 SASEGT, per germline. This CDR3 has 17 residues. V shed 3 bases and J shed 3 bases, with 21 bases lying between them.

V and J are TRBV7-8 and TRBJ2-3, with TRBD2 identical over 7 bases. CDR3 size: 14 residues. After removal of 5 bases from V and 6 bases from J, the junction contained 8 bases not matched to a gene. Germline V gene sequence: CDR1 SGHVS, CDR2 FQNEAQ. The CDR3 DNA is TGTGCCAGCAGCCTTACTAGCGCAACCGATACGCAGTATTTT. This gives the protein CASSLTSATDTQYF.

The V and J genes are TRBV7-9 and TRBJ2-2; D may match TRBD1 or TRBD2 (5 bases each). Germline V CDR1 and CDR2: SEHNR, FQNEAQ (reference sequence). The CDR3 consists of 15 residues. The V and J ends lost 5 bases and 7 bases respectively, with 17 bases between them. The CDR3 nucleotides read TGTGCCAGCAGCCCAGAGGGACGGGCAAACGGGGAGCTGTTTTTT. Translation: CASSPEGRANGELFF.

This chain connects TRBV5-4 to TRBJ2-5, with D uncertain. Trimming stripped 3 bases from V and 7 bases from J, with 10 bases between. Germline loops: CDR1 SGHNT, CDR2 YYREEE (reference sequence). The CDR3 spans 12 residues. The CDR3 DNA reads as TGTGCCAGCAGCTCCTCTGATGGGACCCAGTACTTC. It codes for CASSSSDGTQYF.

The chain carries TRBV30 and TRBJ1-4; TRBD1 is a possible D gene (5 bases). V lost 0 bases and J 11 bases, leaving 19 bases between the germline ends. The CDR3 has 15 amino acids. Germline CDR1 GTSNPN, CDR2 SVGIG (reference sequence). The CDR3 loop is CAWSVWGSLNSKLFF. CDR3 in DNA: TGTGCCTGGAGTGTATGGGGCAGTTTAAACTCTAAACTGTTTTTT.